This T cell receptor beta chain was recovered during a study of shared clonotypes between healthy human individuals (TCRdb year 2020). At the level of the whole study: A couple of women and three men aged 18 to 49 years were included in the cohort. For each donor, CD4 naive and CD4 memory were each given three plates, CD8 naive was given two plates, and CD8 memory was given one plate. To estimate repertoire size and how much clonotypes are shared between individuals, the study performed deep sequencing of blood TCR repertoires from about five healthy adults. To increase sequencing depth and limit assay-specific biases, different laboratories used diverse techniques to prepare libraries and sequence TCR repertoires. Leukapheresis yielded between about 0.94 and 9 billion PBMCs per donor. Broader findings and caveats from the paper: Pairwise subsampling led to the expectation that sequencing depth would affect the degree of clonotype sharing among donors. Clonotypes shared by all four sorted-subset donors showed higher generation probabilities than non-shared clonotypes. Naive subsets generally had larger estimated clonotype richness than memory subsets. Even with the large sequencing depth, rarefaction of the sorted-subset datasets indicated that sequencing was incomplete. Across a few donors, approximately 4.6% of naive CD4, 3% to 3.5% of naive CD8, around 2.5% of memory CD4, and 0.3% to 0.45% of memory CD8 clonotypes were shared. Because the study included only a small number of donors, the genetic and exposure-history diversity represented was limited. Sampling was limited to blood, and TCR repertoires in tissue likely differ from TCR repertoires in blood.

The donors were healthy, HIV-negative adults who had no recently reported acute infections or vaccinations. Every donor was a Caucasian adult residing in Nashville, Tennessee, USA. Magnetic negative selection was used to enrich CD4+ T cells, after which naive cells were positively selected on CD45RA and the negative fraction became the memory subset. Blood was obtained by leukapheresis, after which PBMCs were separated by Ficoll-Histopaque density gradient centrifugation and cryopreserved in liquid nitrogen vapor phase. Analytical flow cytometry was used to check the purity and quantity of each magnetically sorted T cell population. Genomic DNA was isolated from every sorted fraction and measured by UV absorbance on a Nanodrop 2000c. Using the deep immunoSEQ assay, multiplex PCR amplified TCR CDR3 regions from genomic DNA. Extracted genomic DNA from each cell subset was spread evenly across all wells of several immunoSEQ 96-well plates, with each plate serving as a replicate. For sorted subsets, each replicate PCR was loaded with about 0.2 ug genomic DNA, equivalent to 32,000 or so T cell genomes. Purified libraries were measured with a Qubit 3.0 fluorometer, size-checked on a Bioanalyzer 2100, and measured again with the KAPA Library Quantification kit. A separate single-read 150-cycle Illumina NextSeq 550 flow cell was used to sequence each immunoSEQ 96-well plate. Processing in the source paper ran as follows. Because only junctional sequences without quality scores were contained in the immunoSEQ output, filtering matching that applied to full-length reads could not be performed. To assign V/J genes and CDR3, sequences were annotated against IMGT germline references using PyIR, a Python wrapper for IgBLAST v1.9. Reads with weak V/J assignments (E-value above 1e-6), missing CDR3, stop codons, out-of-frame junctions, or ambiguous translated residues were removed. V3J clonotypes were defined as sequences sharing the same inferred V gene, J gene, and CDR3 amino acid sequence. Percentage overlap between repertoires was computed as shared unique clonotypes divided by the size of the smaller repertoire. RTK rarefaction, the Chao1 estimator, and Recon v2.1 estimates of unobserved clonotypes were used to assess repertoire richness. For all TCRbeta clonotypes obtained by the gDNA method from a handful of donors, generation probabilities were computed with OLGA. TCRdb provides this immuneACCESS table in a form limited to in-frame rearrangements. Some clones are lacking; in checked studies, under half of them reflect an unresolved V gene, and why the rest are absent is not known. V and J calls and clone size come straight from that table; D and trimming were deduced from the DNA. The sample table holds 2 million to 3 million clones, of which roughly 93% were seen once. The ten biggest clones cover approximately 0.35% of the sample.

Inclusive of the bounding cysteine and phenylalanine, the CDR3 is 13 residues long. CDR3 DNA only is kept here, 39 bases in frame from base 1. Trimming at the junction amounts to 0 bases on V and 2 bases on J, and the germline ends lie 6 bases apart. CDR1 SGHRS and CDR2 YFSETQ are derived from the germline V gene. This clone came up once. Its antigen is unknown. Qualities for individual bases were not recorded, and no much larger clone is one base off. Other nucleotide sequences from this sample produce the same CDR3. The sequence came from a man aged 18 to 29 in good health. Some clones in this sample may be carry-over from other donors' samples. The V and J genes are TRBV5-1 and TRBJ2-7; the D gene is possibly TRBD2, with 6 bases matching. Input material: naive CD4+ T cells from PBMCs. Explained via the paper, the cell subset or site label denotes: CD45RA+ positively selected. The CDR3: CASSLGEAYEQYF. The sequenced DNA is TGCGCCAGCAGCTTGGGGGAGGCCTACGAGCAGTACTTC.